This T cell receptor (beta chain) was profiled in a study of blood T cells in healthy people across ages. Study-level results: It was held that the diversity estimates obtained from one million T cells were underestimates.

Germline CDR1 reads ENHRY; CDR2 reads SYGVKD. This CDR3 comprises 17 residues. V lost 3 bases and J lost 3, with 20 bases in between. Alongside a J-beta primer mix, a sample-barcoded 5' primer served in a second PCR lasting 7 to 11 cycles. MiXCR, run by TCRdb on the 5' RACE reads, gives a single entry per CDR3 protein. Of around 1,900,000 distinct CDR3 sequences in the sample, roughly two fifths were seen once. In its sample, this clonotype was seen a few times. Antigen: not known. Sequencing was done on a sample of blood. This TCR was recovered from a human donor in good health. The V call is TRBV10-3, the J call TRBJ1-1, with D possibly TRBD1 on 6 matching bases. DNA of the CDR3: TGTGCCATCAGTGACTCCAAAGACAGGCTGGGGGACACTGAAGCTTTCTTT. Its translation: CAISDSKDRLGDTEAFF.